In its sample, the clone carrying this T cell receptor beta chain was seen once. This entry is derived from a study of CD8+CD57+ T cells in acquired aplastic anemia. TCR beta VDJ and CDR3 were profiled, and genomic DNA was the template. TCRdb fed the reads into MiXCR, producing one record per CDR3 protein. Among a few hundred thousand distinct CDR3 sequences listed, around 60% were seen once. Sequencing used sorted CD4+, CD8+, or CD8+CD57+ T cells (not recorded which) from PBMCs. The receptor comes from a human donor with severe aplastic anemia or a healthy control (not recorded which).

DNA for the CDR3: TGTGCCATAAACTCCGGGACAGGGGATGAGACCCAGCATTTT. Protein sequence: CAINSGTGDETQHF. J is TRBJ1-5 and V is TRBV24-1, with 10 bases that match TRBD1. This CDR3 region has 14 residues. Germline loops: CDR1 KGHDR, CDR2 SFDVKD. The ends lost 11 bases at V and 11 bases at J; junction bases unmatched: 14.